Following are 20 T cell receptor beta chains from one sample sequenced in a study of T cell repertoires in cytomegalovirus infection. No antigen has been assigned to these receptors. One entry per CDR3 protein results from TCRdb running MiXCR on the reads. The data show approximately 390,000 distinct CDR3 sequences, about a third seen once. Sample: cultured PBMCs, taken from culture after CMV antigen stimulation. All receptors derive from a human donor in good health (CMV status not recorded). Some clones in this sample may be carry-over from other donors' samples.

The J gene is TRBJ1-1, the V gene TRBV7-6; D is undetermined. The CDR3 loop spans 14 amino acids. The V and J ends lost 1 base and 4 bases respectively, with 10 bases between them. Germline CDR1 SGHVS, CDR2 FNYEAQ. The chain's CDR3 is CASSLDGRATEAFF. CDR3 DNA sequence: TGTGCCAGCAGCTTAGATGGGAGGGCCACTGAAGCTTTCTTT.

The V gene is TRBV5-1, the J gene TRBJ2-3, with TRBD2 matching over 12 bases. CDR1 is SGHRS, CDR2 YFSETQ, per germline. The CDR3 has 16 amino acids. V gave up 4 bases and J gave up 3 bases; unmatched junction bases: 6. CDR3 DNA sequence: TGCGCCAGCAGCCCGCCCGGGACTAGCGGGACAGATACGCAGTATTTT. Amino acids: CASSPPGTSGTDTQYF.

This clonotype was picked up a small number of times. The gene calls are TRBV6-2 or TRBV6-3 and TRBJ1-5; D remains ambiguous. CDR3 length: 15 amino acids. The germline gives CDR1 MNHEY, CDR2 SVGEGT. V lost 2 bases and J lost 4, with 12 bases in between. The CDR3 loop reads CASSYLWQKNQPQHF. Written as DNA, the CDR3 is TGTGCCAGCAGTTACCTATGGCAGAAAAATCAGCCCCAGCATTTT.

This clonotype was seen ten or more times. The chain employs TRBV7-2 and TRBJ2-7; 8 bases are a match to TRBD2. Looked up from germline, CDR1 is SGHTA and CDR2 is FQGNSA. V lost 0 bases and J lost 5; bases outside the gene matches: 9. The CDR3 runs to 16 residues. In DNA, the CDR3 is TGTGCCAGCAGCTTAGCGCCTGGGCGGGAGGACCACGAGCAGTACTTC. It specifies CASSLAPGREDHEQYF.

The J gene is TRBJ2-3, the V gene TRBV20-1, with D possibly matching TRBD2 (6 bases). Germline values: CDR1 DFQATT, CDR2 SNEGSKA (reference sequence). Trimming shortened V by 0 bases and J by 5 bases, and 15 bases separated the two germline ends. CDR3 length: 15 amino acids. The CDR3 DNA reads as TGCAGTGCTAGAGAATTGGGGGAGGCGGTAGATACGCAGTATTTT. The encoded protein is CSARELGEAVDTQYF.

The V gene is TRBV10-3, the J gene TRBJ1-1; perhaps TRBD1 as D (6 bases). The V end was cut by 3 bases, the J end by 6 bases, with 14 bases between. The CDR3 covers 14 residues. CDR1 and CDR2 from the germline V gene are ENHRY and SYGVKD. DNA of the CDR3: TGTGCCATCAGTGACAACCAGGGGAAGGCTGAAGCTTTCTTT. Translating it yields CAISDNQGKAEAFF.

CDR3 in DNA: TGTGCCAGCAGCCCCGGACTAGCGGGAGGAGGCGAGCAGTACTTC. It specifies CASSPGLAGGGEQYF. This chain uses TRBV7-3 with TRBJ2-7; 14 bases line up with TRBD2. The CDR3 length is 15 residues. Unmatched junction bases numbered 6, after V lost 5 bases and J lost 6 bases. Germline CDR1 is SGHTA and CDR2 is FQGTGA. The full variable domain, in which reference TRBV7-3 and TRBJ2-7 provide the parts outside the CDR3, is GAGVSQTPSNKVTEKGKYVELRCDPISGHTALYWYRQSLGQGPEFLIYFQGTGAADDSGLPNDRFFAVRPEGSVSTLKIQRTERGDSAVYLCASSPGLAGGGEQYFGPGTRLTVT.

This clonotype was seen only once. The chain uses TRBV20-1 and TRBJ2-3, with TRBD2 matching over 7 bases. J lost 2 bases, V lost 5 bases, and 10 bases had no gene match. Per germline, CDR1 DFQATT and CDR2 SNEGSKA (reference sequence). The CDR3 is 15 residues long. DNA of the CDR3: TGCAGTGCTCAACCAGCGGGACGATACACAGATACGCAGTATTTT. Its protein product is CSAQPAGRYTDTQYF.

This clonotype has more than one count but fewer than ten. The chain combines TRBV18 with TRBJ2-3; D is unclear. Germline values: CDR1 KGHSH, CDR2 LQKENI. This CDR3 has 14 amino acids. With 4 bases removed from V and 1 base from J, the gap between germline ends came to 9 bases. CDR3 bases: TGTGCCAGCTCACGTAGGGATGGCACAGATACGCAGTATTTT. Its translation: CASSRRDGTDTQYF.

The chain employs TRBV28 and TRBJ2-7; D remains unclear. Looked up from germline, CDR1 is MDHEN and CDR2 is SYDVKM. The CDR3 is 11 residues long. Trimming cost V 4 bases and J 2 bases, with 3 bases left between them. CDR3 in amino acids: CASSWTYEQYF. The DNA for the CDR3 is TGTGCCAGCAGTTGGACCTACGAGCAGTACTTC.

The J gene is TRBJ2-1, the V gene TRBV12-3 or TRBV12-4; D gene uncertain. With 6 bases removed from V and 6 bases from J, the gap between germline ends came to 18 bases. CDR3 length: 15 amino acids. DNA for the CDR3: TGTGCCAGCAGCATGGGGAATCTATCTCCCAATGAGCAGTTCTTC. This encodes CASSMGNLSPNEQFF.

The chain combines TRBV6-1 with TRBJ2-5, with D perhaps matching TRBD2 (6 bases). The length of the CDR3 is 14 residues. Trimming took off 6 bases at V and 4 bases at J, with 15 bases between the two ends. The V gene's germline CDR1 is MNHNS and CDR2 SASEGT. The CDR3 sequence is CASRRGRSGETQYF. The DNA for the CDR3 is TGTGCCAGCAGGCGGGGAAGATCAGGAGAGACCCAGTACTTC.

This clonotype was seen a few times. This rearrangement joins TRBV11-2 to TRBJ1-2; D is unclear. The CDR3 covers 13 residues. With 1 base removed from V and 2 bases from J, the gap between germline ends came to 5 bases. Germline V lookup: CDR1 SGHAT, CDR2 FQNNGV. CDR3 amino acids: CASSLGVNYGYTF. In nucleotides, the CDR3 is TGTGCCAGCAGCTTAGGGGTGAACTATGGCTACACCTTC.

The chain is built from TRBV30 and TRBJ1-1; D possibly corresponds to TRBD1 (5 bases). CDR1 GTSNPN and CDR2 SVGIG come from the germline V gene (reference sequence). The CDR3 has 14 amino acids. The V and J ends lost 5 bases and 2 bases respectively, with 15 bases between them. DNA for the CDR3: TGTGCCTGGGCCAGGGTGATGGGAAACACTGAAGCTTTCTTT. Protein: CAWARVMGNTEAFF.

The chain has TRBV10-3 and TRBJ2-1; 9 nucleotides match TRBD2. The germline V gene has CDR1 ENHRY and CDR2 SYGVKD. This CDR3 has 17 amino acids. V shed 5 bases and J 9 bases; nucleotides not matched to a gene: 17. The CDR3: CAISRNLGTSSLGEQFF. The CDR3 DNA reads as TGTGCCATCAGTCGTAATCTCGGGACTAGCAGCCTCGGTGAGCAGTTCTTC.

The J gene is TRBJ2-5, the V gene TRBV7-2, with a possible D match to TRBD1 (5 bases). This CDR3 region has 13 residues. Trimming pared 2 bases from V and 3 bases from J, leaving 7 bases between. Germline lookup yields CDR1 SGHTA and CDR2 FQGNSA. CDR3 nucleotides: TGTGCCAGCAGCTTACGACAGAAAGAGACCCAGTACTTC. As protein: CASSLRQKETQYF.

The chain uses TRBV6-2 or TRBV6-3 and TRBJ2-1; TRBD2 aligns across 9 bases. The CDR3 runs to 14 residues. Trimming at V came to 3 bases and at J to 15 bases, leaving 12 bases not matched to a gene. Germline CDR1 MNHEY, CDR2 SVGEGT. The CDR3 protein is CASSYGSGRRESFF. As DNA, the CDR3 is TGTGCCAGCAGTTATGGTAGCGGGAGAAGAGAATCGTTCTTC.

This clonotype came up a few times. The chain recombines TRBV10-3 with TRBJ1-6, with 7 nucleotides matching TRBD1. Per germline, CDR1 ENHRY and CDR2 SYGVKD. The ends lost 10 bases at V and 0 bases at J; junction bases unmatched: 12. The CDR3 sequence is 17 residues long. The CDR3 region has the DNA TGTGCCACCAGGGACAGCCATAGGAGCTCCTATAATTCACCCCTCCACTTT. Its protein is CATRDSHRSSYNSPLHF.

V gene TRBV19 combines with J gene TRBJ1-2, with a weak D call TRBD1 (6 bases). CDR3 length equals 16 residues. Germline-derived CDR1 and CDR2 are LNHDA and SQIVND (reference sequence). V was shortened by 6 bases and J by 0 bases, with 17 bases between the two germline ends. The CDR3: CASSLIRGGANYGYTF. As DNA, the CDR3 is TGTGCCAGTAGCTTAATAAGGGGGGGGGCTAACTATGGCTACACCTTC.

As regards this clonotype: The germline gene is not matched at one end of the junction; a read error may be the cause. The chain has TRBV7-2 and TRBJ2-3; D is tentatively TRBD1 or TRBD2 (5 bases each). This CDR3 contains 16 residues. In germline, CDR1 is SGHTA, CDR2 FQGNSA. DNA of the CDR3: TGTGCCAGCAGCTTCCCCGGGGCCCATTACACAGATACGGAGTATTTT. This translates into CASSFPGAHYTDTEYF.